The rows below give T cell receptor beta chains drawn from one sample of a study of cytomegalovirus exposure and HLA in healthy donors. This table comes from immunoSEQ multiplex PCR, and its TCRdb copy is limited to in-frame clones, with some not included. This table holds some 98,000 clones, under 70% found once. Sequenced: PBMCs. The receptors originated from a man aged 50 to 60 in good health and CMV-seronegative. Both conserved end residues are part of each CDR3. A D gene is named only where the DNA matches it firmly. Size is stated for part of the rows, as once, few or many counts, or as a class when the clone is expanded.

j_call: TRBJ2-7; v_call: TRBV15; cdr3_length: 16; d_call: .; clone_size: once; cdr3_aa: CATSRDLPSVSYEQYF; cdr3_nt: TGTGCCACCAGCAGAGATCTGCCTAGCGTTTCCTACGAGCAGTACTTC
j_call: TRBJ1-2; v_call: TRBV6-6; cdr3_length: 14; d_call: .; clone_size: .; cdr3_aa: CASSREQGIYGYTF; cdr3_nt: TGTGCCAGCAGCCGAGAGCAGGGGATCTATGGCTACACCTTC
j_call: TRBJ1-1; v_call: TRBV11-3; cdr3_length: 13; d_call: .; clone_size: .; cdr3_aa: CASSSGPEGRAFF; cdr3_nt: TGTGCCAGCAGCTCAGGACCGGAAGGGAGAGCTTTCTTT
j_call: TRBJ1-3; v_call: TRBV30; cdr3_length: 14; d_call: .; clone_size: .; cdr3_aa: CACSTGQTGNTIYF; cdr3_nt: TGTGCCTGCAGCACAGGACAAACTGGAAACACCATATATTTT
j_call: TRBJ1-2; v_call: TRBV28; cdr3_length: 16; d_call: TRBD1; clone_size: once; cdr3_aa: CASSQIAPGTAYGYTF; cdr3_nt: TGTGCCAGCAGTCAGATCGCTCCCGGGACAGCTTATGGCTACACCTTC
j_call: TRBJ1-1; v_call: TRBV10-3; cdr3_length: 13; d_call: .; clone_size: .; cdr3_aa: CAIKGHPNTEAFF; cdr3_nt: TGTGCCATCAAAGGACACCCGAACACTGAAGCTTTCTTT
j_call: TRBJ2-7; v_call: TRBV10-3; cdr3_length: 15; d_call: .; clone_size: .; cdr3_aa: CATPYSLTGLYEQYF; cdr3_nt: TGTGCCACCCCTTATAGTCTTACGGGTCTTTACGAGCAGTACTTC
j_call: TRBJ2-7; v_call: TRBV5-1; cdr3_length: 17; d_call: TRBD2; clone_size: once; cdr3_aa: CASSLAGLAGGGGEQYF; cdr3_nt: TGCGCCAGCAGCCTGGCGGGACTAGCGGGTGGAGGGGGCGAGCAGTACTTC
j_call: TRBJ2-7; v_call: TRBV7-9; cdr3_length: 17; d_call: TRBD1; clone_size: once; cdr3_aa: CASSLRFAGTGTYEQYF; cdr3_nt: TGTGCCAGCAGCTTAAGATTTGCCGGGACAGGGACCTACGAGCAGTACTTC
j_call: TRBJ1-2; v_call: TRBV5-1; cdr3_length: 16; d_call: TRBD1; clone_size: .; cdr3_aa: CASSFTGTGINYGYTF; cdr3_nt: TGCGCCAGCAGCTTTACCGGGACAGGGATCAACTATGGCTACACCTTC
j_call: TRBJ2-5; v_call: TRBV4-1; cdr3_length: 15; d_call: .; clone_size: .; cdr3_aa: CASSQGAQSLETQYF; cdr3_nt: TGCGCCAGCAGCCAAGGGGCCCAATCGTTGGAGACCCAGTACTTC
j_call: TRBJ2-7; v_call: TRBV6-1; cdr3_length: 12; d_call: TRBD1; clone_size: .; cdr3_aa: CAGDRATYEQYF; cdr3_nt: TGTGCCGGGGACAGGGCTACCTACGAGCAGTACTTC
j_call: TRBJ2-2; v_call: TRBV27; cdr3_length: 13; d_call: .; clone_size: .; cdr3_aa: CASSPLRVGELFF; cdr3_nt: TGTGCCAGCAGTCCCCTGAGAGTCGGGGAGCTGTTTTTT
j_call: TRBJ1-5; v_call: TRBV11-2; cdr3_length: 15; d_call: TRBD1; clone_size: .; cdr3_aa: CASSLRTGANQPQHF; cdr3_nt: TGTGCCAGCAGCTTACGGACAGGGGCAAATCAGCCCCAGCATTTT
j_call: TRBJ1-2; v_call: TRBV6-5; cdr3_length: 15; d_call: TRBD1; clone_size: .; cdr3_aa: CASSPWTGVNYGYTF; cdr3_nt: TGTGCCAGCAGTCCGTGGACAGGCGTTAACTATGGCTACACCTTC
j_call: TRBJ2-1; v_call: TRBV7-3; cdr3_length: 14; d_call: .; clone_size: .; cdr3_aa: CASSLTPSSNEQFF; cdr3_nt: TGTGCCAGCAGCTTAACCCCTAGCAGCAATGAGCAGTTCTTC
j_call: TRBJ2-3; v_call: TRBV5-1; cdr3_length: 16; d_call: TRBD2; clone_size: .; cdr3_aa: CASSLAPSGGADTQYF; cdr3_nt: TGCGCCAGCAGCTTGGCCCCTAGCGGGGGTGCAGATACGCAGTATTTT
j_call: TRBJ1-2; v_call: TRBV5-4; cdr3_length: 14; d_call: TRBD1; clone_size: .; cdr3_aa: CASSLTGANYGYTF; cdr3_nt: TGTGCCAGCAGCCTGACAGGGGCGAACTATGGCTACACCTTC
j_call: TRBJ2-1; v_call: TRBV2; cdr3_length: 12; d_call: TRBD1; clone_size: few; cdr3_aa: CASRATGNEQFF; cdr3_nt: TGTGCCAGCAGGGCGACAGGGAATGAGCAGTTCTTC
j_call: TRBJ2-5; v_call: TRBV18; cdr3_length: 15; d_call: .; clone_size: few; cdr3_aa: CASSPTTGRQETQYF; cdr3_nt: TGTGCCAGCTCACCCACGACAGGGAGGCAAGAGACCCAGTACTTC
j_call: TRBJ2-5; v_call: TRBV6-6; cdr3_length: 16; d_call: .; clone_size: .; cdr3_aa: CASSYRDSPPVETQYF; cdr3_nt: TGTGCCAGCAGTTATCGAGACAGTCCTCCCGTAGAGACCCAGTACTTC
j_call: TRBJ2-7; v_call: TRBV18; cdr3_length: 14; d_call: .; clone_size: .; cdr3_aa: CASSPETGPYEQYF; cdr3_nt: TGTGCCAGCTCACCGGAGACAGGACCTTACGAGCAGTACTTC
j_call: TRBJ2-7; v_call: TRBV5-5; cdr3_length: 15; d_call: .; clone_size: .; cdr3_aa: CASSWGRGSSYEQYF; cdr3_nt: TGTGCCAGCAGCTGGGGTCGGGGGAGCTCCTACGAGCAGTACTTC
j_call: TRBJ2-7; v_call: TRBV7-2; cdr3_length: 15; d_call: TRBD1; clone_size: .; cdr3_aa: CASSFLGDRTYEQYF; cdr3_nt: TGTGCCAGCAGCTTTCTAGGGGACAGAACCTACGAGCAGTACTTC
j_call: TRBJ1-2; v_call: TRBV4-1; cdr3_length: 13; d_call: TRBD1; clone_size: .; cdr3_aa: CASSHGQGYGYTF; cdr3_nt: TGCGCCAGCAGCCACGGACAGGGTTATGGCTACACCTTC
j_call: TRBJ1-3; v_call: TRBV7-9; cdr3_length: 15; d_call: TRBD1; clone_size: .; cdr3_aa: CASRGQDTSGNTIYF; cdr3_nt: TGTGCCAGCAGAGGACAGGATACCTCTGGAAACACCATATATTTT
j_call: TRBJ2-1; v_call: TRBV21-1; cdr3_length: 13; d_call: .; clone_size: .; cdr3_aa: CASSYWDRKEQFF; cdr3_nt: TGTGCCAGCAGCTACTGGGACAGAAAAGAGCAGTTCTTC
j_call: TRBJ1-2; v_call: TRBV25-1; cdr3_length: 14; d_call: TRBD1; clone_size: .; cdr3_aa: CASSEGTGPYGYTF; cdr3_nt: TGTGCCAGCAGTGAAGGGACAGGCCCCTATGGCTACACCTTC
j_call: TRBJ1-2; v_call: TRBV2; cdr3_length: 15; d_call: TRBD1; clone_size: .; cdr3_aa: CASRTPQGSFYGYTF; cdr3_nt: TGTGCCAGCAGGACACCACAGGGGTCATTCTATGGCTACACCTTC
j_call: TRBJ1-2; v_call: TRBV7-9; cdr3_length: 17; d_call: .; clone_size: .; cdr3_aa: CASSPSGGEGLNYGYTF; cdr3_nt: TGTGCCAGCAGCCCCTCGGGGGGTGAGGGACTTAACTATGGCTACACCTTC
j_call: TRBJ2-7; v_call: TRBV28; cdr3_length: 13; d_call: TRBD2; clone_size: .; cdr3_aa: CASSPGGIYEQYF; cdr3_nt: TGTGCCAGCAGCCCCGGGGGGATCTACGAGCAGTACTTC
j_call: TRBJ2-3; v_call: TRBV19; cdr3_length: 14; d_call: .; clone_size: .; cdr3_aa: CASRPLHQEGTQYF; cdr3_nt: TGTGCCAGTCGGCCCCTCCATCAGGAGGGTACGCAGTATTTT
j_call: TRBJ1-5; v_call: TRBV18; cdr3_length: 15; d_call: .; clone_size: few; cdr3_aa: CASSPNTGSNQPQHF; cdr3_nt: TGTGCCAGCTCACCAAATACAGGTAGCAATCAGCCCCAGCATTTT
j_call: TRBJ2-3; v_call: TRBV29-1; cdr3_length: 12; d_call: .; clone_size: .; cdr3_aa: CSGGQPVDTQYF; cdr3_nt: TGCAGCGGGGGGCAACCCGTGGATACGCAGTATTTT
j_call: TRBJ1-2; v_call: TRBV7-2; cdr3_length: 15; d_call: .; clone_size: .; cdr3_aa: CASSLAGQSFYGYTF; cdr3_nt: TGTGCCAGCAGCTTAGCGGGACAAAGTTTCTATGGCTACACCTTC
j_call: TRBJ1-2; v_call: TRBV5-5; cdr3_length: 15; d_call: .; clone_size: once; cdr3_aa: CASSENRDITHGYTF; cdr3_nt: TGTGCCAGCAGCGAAAACAGGGACATAACTCATGGCTACACCTTC
j_call: TRBJ1-2; v_call: TRBV6-5; cdr3_length: 16; d_call: .; clone_size: .; cdr3_aa: CASSYSTGEVNYGYTF; cdr3_nt: TGTGCCAGCAGTTACTCGACAGGAGAAGTTAACTATGGCTACACCTTC